The entry below describes one T cell receptor (beta chain). Its antigen is undetermined. The CDR3 extends over 13 amino acids. Per germline, CDR1 MDHEN and CDR2 SYDVKM. V shed 6 bases and J shed 1 base, with 9 bases lying between them. The data stem from a study of shared clonotypes between healthy human individuals. Positive CCR7 selection of CD45RO-negative cells yielded the naive CD8 cells, and terminally differentiated effector memory CD45RA+ cells were excluded. Whole-study results and caveats: Some naive CD4 clonotypes, about 5.5%, turned up in common across several donors.

Profiled with immunoSEQ multiplex PCR; TCRdb holds only in-frame clones, not every one. The data hold hundreds of thousands of clones, with 90% to 97% observed a single time. The receptor was derived from a woman aged 25 to 45 in good health. The gene calls are TRBV28 and TRBJ1-1; perhaps TRBD1 as D (5 bases). The sample taken for sequencing was naive CD8+ T cells sorted from blood. The CDR3 sequence is CASRGGENTEAFF. The CDR3 nucleotides are TGTGCCAGCAGGGGGGGGGAGAACACTGAAGCTTTCTTT.